The 4 T cell receptor beta chains reported below all come from one sample, sequenced in a study of shared clonotypes between healthy human individuals (dated by TCRdb to about 2020). Libraries were built with the immunoSEQ multiplex PCR assay. What TCRdb holds here is the immuneACCESS table cut down to in-frame rearrangements. Part of the clones is not present; checked against another copy, under half of the missing clones reflect an unresolved V gene, and the others are unexplained. Present in this sample are about 2 million clones, about 95% of which were seen just once. The ten most abundant clones make up 1.2% of the sample. CD8 naive samples were CD45RO-negative cells positively selected for CCR7, giving a CD45RA+CCR7+ population that excluded TemRA cells. The sequenced material came from naive CD8+ T cells sorted from blood. The meaning of the sample's cell subset or site label: CD45RA+CCR7+. The receptors stem from a man younger than 35 in good health.

The chain uses TRBV9 and TRBJ2-7; D not certain. The CDR3 has 11 residues. Trimming cost V 7 bases and J 6 bases, with 11 bases left between them. Germline lookup yields CDR1 SGDLS and CDR2 YYNGEE. This CDR3 reads CASSDGPEQYF. CDR3 DNA sequence: TGTGCCAGCTCCGATGGCCCCGAGCAGTACTTC.

Details on this clone: The sample holds other DNA sequences that translate to the same CDR3. The CDR3 DNA reads as TGTGCCAGCAGCGTAGGGGGGACCGAAGAGACCCAGTACTTC. Protein: CASSVGGTEETQYF. The chain combines TRBV9 with TRBJ2-5; the D gene could be TRBD1 or TRBD2 (5 bases each). V lost 0 bases, J lost 3 bases, and 9 bases lay in between. The germline V gene has CDR1 SGDLS and CDR2 YYNGEE. The CDR3 loop spans 14 amino acids.

This chain connects TRBV5-1 to TRBJ1-2, with D uncertain. Germline V gives CDR1 SGHRS, CDR2 YFSETQ. CDR3 length: 15 amino acids. Trimming removed 4 bases from V and 0 bases from J, with 13 bases in between. In DNA, the CDR3 is TGCGCCAGCAGCCACGGCACAGCGGCTAACTATGGCTACACCTTC. As protein: CASSHGTAANYGYTF.

The chain has TRBV7-8 and TRBJ2-5, with a possible D match to TRBD1 (7 bases). There are 15 residues in the CDR3. Trimming left V 6 bases short and J 4 bases short, with 18 bases between. Germline V gives CDR1 SGHVS, CDR2 FQNEAQ. Written as DNA, the CDR3 is TGTGCCAGCAGTTCCCCAGGGGGGACCAGAGAGACCCAGTACTTC. Translated: CASSSPGGTRETQYF.